The 2 T cell receptor beta chains given below trace back to one sample, sequenced in a study of beta chain features in type 1 diabetes. Of the isolated RNA, all was reverse transcribed, and so the sequenced material was expressed TCRB transcripts. Measured with immunoSEQ multiplex PCR; TCRdb has only the in-frame clones, and not every one. The sample contains 300,000 to 400,000 clones, roughly 13% of which appear only once. Study conclusions and caveats: All four CD4+ subsets of Type 1 diabetes patients contained TCRB CDR3s that were moderately but significantly shorter.

Their antigen targets remain unknown. Sequenced sample: naive CD4+ T cells from blood. The receptors shown here come from a woman aged 18-35 years with type 1 diabetes.

The genes are TRBV27 and TRBJ2-7; D might be TRBD1 (6 bases). The V and J ends lost 10 bases and 3 bases respectively, with 19 bases between them. There are 14 residues in the CDR3. Germline values: CDR1 MNHEY, CDR2 SMNVEV (reference sequence). The CDR3 DNA follows: TGTGCCACCCAAAGGGGCAGGGACAACTACGAGCAGTACTTC. Protein product: CATQRGRDNYEQYF.

This rearrangement joins TRBV27 to TRBJ2-7; TRBD2 is a possible D gene (7 bases). Germline V CDR1 and CDR2: MNHEY, SMNVEV (reference sequence). The ends were cut back, 2 bases at V and 2 bases at J, with 10 bases in the middle. The CDR3 consists of 14 residues. The CDR3 region is CASSLRGGPYEQYF. CDR3 DNA sequence: TGTGCCAGCAGTTTAAGGGGGGGGCCCTACGAGCAGTACTTC.